This TCR beta chain was obtained from a study of shared clonotypes between healthy human individuals. The V gene's germline CDR1 is SEHNR and CDR2 FQNEAQ (reference sequence). The V gene lost 3 bases and the J gene lost 3 bases, with 11 bases spanning the gap. CDR3 length: 14 amino acids. General study findings and limits: Inspection by rarefaction showed sorted-subset sequencing to be incomplete despite large depth. Naive subsets generally had larger estimated richness than memory subsets. Clonotype sharing across donors was expected to vary with sequencing depth.

TCRdb's copy holds only in-frame clones and misses some; the assay was immunoSEQ multiplex PCR. Of more than 2 million clones listed, 93% were seen once; the top ten hold more than 1.5%. This clone has only one observation. Its antigen is unidentified. Naive CD8 cells lacked CD45RO, underwent positive selection for CCR7 and left out terminally differentiated effector memory CD45RA+ cells. This sequence originates from a man aged 18 to 29 in good health. Some clones in this sample may be carry-over from other donors' samples. This chain uses TRBV7-9 with TRBJ2-5; no definite D call. Sequencing was carried out using naive CD8+ T cells from PBMCs. The CDR3 region is CASSFPRKEETQYF. DNA for the CDR3: TGTGCCAGCAGCTTCCCTCGGAAGGAAGAGACCCAGTACTTC.